The 32 T cell receptor beta chains presented below share a single source sample, sequenced in a study of cytomegalovirus exposure and HLA in healthy donors. The PCR employed 60 Vbeta primers together with 13 Jbeta primers. Produced via immunoSEQ multiplex PCR; TCRdb's table is partial and in-frame only. The table includes about 140,000 clones, roughly 70% detected once. Sequencing used PBMCs. The receptors here all came from a man between 40 and 49 years old in good health and CMV-seronegative.

The sample holds one count of this clone. The chain couples TRBV4-1 to TRBJ1-4; a weak D match, TRBD1 (5 bases). Looked up from germline, CDR1 is MGHRA and CDR2 is YSYEKL. The length of the CDR3 is 12 residues. The V end was cut by 2 bases, the J end by 7 bases, with 5 bases between. The CDR3 protein is CASSQRGEKLFF. The CDR3 DNA reads TGCGCCAGCAGCCAAAGGGGTGAAAAACTGTTTTTT.

The chain links TRBV28 to TRBJ1-2; 7 nucleotides match TRBD1. Germline CDR1 is MDHEN and CDR2 is SYDVKM. The CDR3 is made up of 15 amino acids. V lost 4 bases, J lost 5 bases, and 10 bases stayed unmatched. CDR3 residues: CASSYPRQGNYGYTF. Here the CDR3 DNA reads TGTGCCAGCAGTTATCCACGACAGGGAAATTATGGCTACACCTTC.

The chain combines TRBV5-1 with TRBJ1-1; 9 bases agree with TRBD1. The germline V gene has CDR1 SGHRS and CDR2 YFSETQ. The trim removed 4 bases at V and 0 bases at J, leaving 13 bases unmatched. The CDR3 consists of 18 residues. Here the CDR3 reads CASSRQTGTGYMNTEAFF. As DNA, the CDR3 is TGCGCCAGCAGCAGACAGACCGGGACAGGGTACATGAACACTGAAGCTTTCTTT.

V is TRBV5-1 and J is TRBJ2-3; 7 bases are shared with TRBD1. Losses at the gene ends were 3 bases for V and 3 bases for J; bases not matched to a gene: 4. CDR1 and CDR2 from the germline V gene are SGHRS and YFSETQ. This CDR3 has 14 amino acids. The CDR3, as DNA: TGCGCCAGCAGCTCGGGACAGCCTACAGATACGCAGTATTTT. Its protein is CASSSGQPTDTQYF.

This chain uses TRBV6-5 with TRBJ1-5; D possibly corresponds to TRBD1 (5 bases). In germline, CDR1 is MNHEY, CDR2 SVGAGI. This CDR3 is 15 amino acids long. The V end was cut by 0 bases, the J end by 2 bases, with 8 bases between. In DNA form, the CDR3 reads TGTGCCAGCAGTTACTCCGGGGGGGGCAATCAGCCCCAGCATTTT. Translation: CASSYSGGGNQPQHF.

A single count supports this clone. This chain connects TRBV9 to TRBJ2-7, with 7 bases fitting TRBD2. The CDR3 spans 14 residues. The V segment lost 3 bases and the J segment 3 bases; nucleotides outside the gene matches: 6. CDR1 and CDR2 (germline): SGDLS, YYNGEE. Here the CDR3 reads CASSGSSGLYEQYF. Here the CDR3 DNA reads TGTGCCAGCAGCGGTTCTAGCGGACTCTACGAGCAGTACTTC.

In this sample, this clone turned up a few times. The genes are TRBV30 and TRBJ1-3; no firm D call. CDR3 size: 13 residues. Germline V lookup: CDR1 GTSNPN, CDR2 SVGIG (reference sequence). V lost 2 bases and J lost 1, with 6 bases in between. The CDR3 loop is CAWSTESGNTIYF. As DNA, the CDR3 is TGTGCCTGGAGTACGGAGTCTGGAAACACCATATATTTT.

V is TRBV4-3 and J is TRBJ2-1, with D perhaps TRBD2 (5 bases). The V and J ends lost 1 base and 9 bases respectively, with 16 bases between them. CDR1 and CDR2 from the germline V gene are LGHNA and YSLEER. CDR3 size: 15 residues. The CDR3 DNA follows: TGCGCCAGCAGCCAAGTTCGCAGCGGAGGCAGTGAGCAGTTCTTC. It specifies CASSQVRSGGSEQFF.

V gene TRBV29-1 combines with J gene TRBJ1-1, with TRBD1 identical over 7 bases. Germline V CDR1 and CDR2: SQVTM, ANQGSEA. This CDR3 contains 11 residues. Trimming removed 7 bases from V and 7 bases from J; junction bases left unmatched: 6. The CDR3 here is CSGGQAYEAFF. The CDR3 bases are TGCAGCGGCGGACAGGCCTATGAAGCTTTCTTT. Complete variable domain (other parts from reference TRBV29-1 and TRBJ1-1): SAVISQKPSRDICQRGTSLTIQCQVDSQVTMMFWYRQQPGQSLTLIATANQGSEATYESGFVIDKFPISRPNLTFSTLTVSNMSPEDSSIYLCSGGQAYEAFFGQGTRLTVV.

The CDR3 region is CSVVRVRGTEAFF. CDR3 bases: TGCAGCGTTGTTCGGGTTAGGGGCACTGAAGCTTTCTTT. The V gene is TRBV29-1, the J gene TRBJ1-1; D is possibly TRBD1 (5 bases). Trimming shortened V by 4 bases and J by 4 bases, and 13 bases separated the two germline ends. Germline V lookup: CDR1 SQVTM, CDR2 ANQGSEA. This CDR3 comprises 13 residues.

V gene TRBV18 combines with J gene TRBJ1-6; 7 nucleotides line up with TRBD1. The germline gives CDR1 KGHSH, CDR2 LQKENI. V dropped 1 base and J dropped 1; count of bases not matched to a gene: 16. CDR3 length: 21 residues. The CDR3 sequence: CASSPLETGTTGGSYNSPLHF. The CDR3 nucleotides read TGTGCCAGCTCACCACTGGAGACAGGGACAACGGGTGGGTCCTATAATTCACCCCTCCACTTT.

This chain links TRBV6-1 with TRBJ2-1; tentative D call: TRBD2 (5 bases). The CDR3 extends over 12 amino acids. Germline V gene sequence: CDR1 MNHNS, CDR2 SASEGT. The germline V and J ends were trimmed by 5 bases and 11 bases, with 13 bases remaining between them. The DNA for the CDR3 is TGTGCCAGCAGTCTAGCCGAGACAAAGCAGTTCTTC. Protein: CASSLAETKQFF.

The chain is built from TRBV5-1 and TRBJ2-1; D is possibly TRBD2 (5 bases). This CDR3 contains 13 residues. Trimming removed 1 base at V and 8 bases at J, with 10 bases between. The germline CDR1 and CDR2 sequences are SGHRS and YFSETQ. The CDR3 region has the DNA TGCGCCAGCAGCTTGCGGGGTCAGGATGAGCAGTTCTTC. Translation: CASSLRGQDEQFF.

The chain has TRBV11-2 and TRBJ1-2, with 7 bases lining up with TRBD1. This CDR3 contains 13 residues. CDR1 and CDR2 (germline): SGHAT, FQNNGV. Germline trimming cut 5 bases from V and 4 bases from J; bases unmatched to any gene: 4. The CDR3 reads CASSLGQAYGYTF. The CDR3 DNA reads as TGTGCCAGCAGCCTCGGACAGGCCTATGGCTACACCTTC.

V and J are TRBV9 and TRBJ2-3, with 9 bases fitting TRBD2. The CDR3 has 15 residues. With 4 bases clipped from V and 1 base from J, the junction kept 4 bases outside the gene matches. Germline CDR1 and CDR2: SGDLS and YYNGEE. The CDR3, as DNA: TGTGCCAGCAGCTATAGCGGGAGTGGCACAGATACGCAGTATTTT. It specifies CASSYSGSGTDTQYF.

This rearrangement joins TRBV4-1 to TRBJ2-7; tentative D call: TRBD2 (6 bases). V lost 0 bases, J lost 0 bases, and 15 bases lay in between. Germline V gene lookup returns CDR1 MGHRA and CDR2 YSYEKL. The CDR3 spans 17 residues. The CDR3 here is CASSQDLVGRGSYEQYF. The CDR3 DNA reads TGCGCCAGCAGCCAAGATCTGGTCGGGAGAGGCTCCTACGAGCAGTACTTC.

The V call is TRBV6-6, the J call TRBJ1-1; 11 positions match TRBD1. Germline V gene data show CDR1 as MNHNY and CDR2 as SVGAGI (reference sequence). The CDR3 contains 14 residues. Trimming took 7 bases from V and 4 from J; bases not matched to a gene: 5. The CDR3 DNA follows: TGTGCCAGCACCACCGGACAGGGGGCCACTGAAGCTTTCTTT. As protein: CASTTGQGATEAFF.

This clone was observed once. This chain joins TRBV2 and TRBJ1-1; D possibly corresponds to TRBD1 (5 bases). The CDR3 consists of 14 residues. Germline V gene sequence: CDR1 SNHLY, CDR2 FYNNEI. CDR3 residues: CADGSGPMNTEAFF. In nucleotides, the CDR3 is TGTGCAGATGGGTCAGGGCCCATGAACACTGAAGCTTTCTTT.

The chain has TRBV6-6 and TRBJ1-4; a possible D gene is TRBD1 (6 bases). CDR3 size: 15 residues. The ends were cut back, 2 bases at V and 8 bases at J, with 15 bases in the middle. CDR1 and CDR2 from the germline V gene are MNHNY and SVGAGI (reference sequence). The CDR3 reads CASSYPGQLAEKLFF. CDR3 nucleotide sequence: TGTGCCAGCAGTTACCCGGGACAATTAGCCGAAAAACTGTTTTTT.

The V and J genes are TRBV7-8 and TRBJ2-7; 9 nucleotides line up with TRBD2. Germline V gene lookup returns CDR1 SGHVS and CDR2 FQNEAQ. The CDR3 totals 15 residues. Trimming took 5 bases from V and 2 from J; bases not matched to a gene: 7. CDR3 residues: CASSRASGGPYEQYF. DNA of the CDR3: TGTGCCAGCAGCCGAGCGAGCGGGGGGCCCTACGAGCAGTACTTC. Combining the CDR3 with reference TRBV7-8 and TRBJ2-7 gives the whole variable domain GAGVSQSPRYKVAKRGQDVALRCDPISGHVSLFWYQQALGQGPEFLTYFQNEAQLDKSGLPSDRFFAERPEGSVSTLKIQRTQQEDSAVYLCASSRASGGPYEQYFGPGTRLTVT.

The V and J genes are TRBV1 and TRBJ2-1; TRBD1, the table's D call, lacks a check against the DNA. TRBV1 is listed as a pseudogene. The CDR3 runs 16 residues. This chain's CDR3 is CTSSFDLLTAYNEQFF. The CDR3 coding sequence is TGCACCAGCAGCTTTGACTTGCTGACAGCCTACAATGAGCAGTTCTTC.

The CDR3, as DNA: TGTGCCAGCAGTTCCGGACAGCATAACTATGGCTACACCTTC. This codes for CASSSGQHNYGYTF. The chain recombines TRBV27 with TRBJ1-2; a weak D match, TRBD1 (6 bases). CDR1 MNHEY and CDR2 SMNVEV come from the germline V gene (reference sequence). The CDR3 sequence is 14 residues long. V gave up 4 bases and J gave up 1 base, with 10 bases separating them.

This clone was seen a handful of times. The chain combines TRBV5-1 with TRBJ2-5; 8 bases line up with TRBD1. The CDR3 has 15 residues. Germline V gene lookup returns CDR1 SGHRS and CDR2 YFSETQ. The V segment lost 0 bases and the J segment 5 bases; nucleotides outside the gene matches: 6. The CDR3 DNA follows: TGCGCCAGCAGCTTGGGACAGGGGATGGGTGAGACCCAGTACTTC. Translation gives CASSLGQGMGETQYF.

This chain joins TRBV6-5 and TRBJ2-7; 10 nucleotides agree with TRBD1. CDR3 length: 15 residues. Germline CDR1 reads MNHEY; CDR2 reads SVGAGI. The J segment lost 3 bases and the V segment lost 2 bases, leaving 4 bases of the junction unmatched. The CDR3 here is CASSYAGTGVYEQYF. CDR3 bases: TGTGCCAGCAGTTACGCCGGGACAGGGGTCTACGAGCAGTACTTC.

The rearrangement uses TRBV6-1 and TRBJ1-1; D may be TRBD1 (5 bases). Germline loops: CDR1 MNHNS, CDR2 SASEGT. The ends were cut back, 1 base at V and 5 bases at J, with 17 bases in the middle. This CDR3 region has 16 residues. CDR3 sequence: CASSEDLRRQLTEAFF. Written as DNA, the CDR3 is TGTGCCAGCAGTGAAGATTTGAGGCGACAGCTGACTGAAGCTTTCTTT.

The V and J genes are TRBV5-1 and TRBJ2-3; 11 nucleotides line up with TRBD2. The ends lost 7 bases at V and 4 bases at J; junction bases unmatched: 5. This CDR3 has 14 residues. Germline V gene data show CDR1 as SGHRS and CDR2 as YFSETQ. CDR3 DNA: TGCGCCAGCTTGCCGGGACTAGCGGCAGATACGCAGTATTTT. Protein product: CASLPGLAADTQYF.

In this sample, this clone turned up a few times. CDR3 sequence (DNA): TGTGCCGGTCAACTAGCGGGGGGAGTCAGGGATACGCAGTATTTT. This gives the protein CAGQLAGGVRDTQYF. V and J are TRBV30 and TRBJ2-3; 12 nucleotides match TRBD2. Trimming cost V 8 bases and J 6 bases; bases outside gene matches: 12. From germline, CDR1 is GTSNPN and CDR2 SVGIG (reference sequence). The CDR3 extends over 15 amino acids. Full variable domain (outside the CDR3, taken from reference TRBV30 and TRBJ2-3): SQTIHQWPATLVQPVGSPLSLECTVEGTSNPNLYWYRQAAGRGLQLLFYSVGIGQISSEVPQNLSASRPQDRQFILSSKKLLLSDSGFYLCAGQLAGGVRDTQYFGPGTRLTVL.

This clone was observed once. The genes are TRBV29-1 and TRBJ2-3; 8 bases align to TRBD2. This CDR3 is 14 amino acids long. The V and J ends lost 8 bases and 1 base, in that order; junction bases with no gene match: 8. CDR1 is SQVTM and CDR2 is ANQGSEA in the germline V gene. CDR3 amino acids: CSPRGGAGTDTQYF. For the CDR3, the DNA is TGCAGCCCCCGGGGGGGGGCTGGCACAGATACGCAGTATTTT.

The chain recombines TRBV7-8 with TRBJ2-2, with 9 bases lining up with TRBD1. CDR1 SGHVS and CDR2 FQNEAQ come from the germline V gene. The length of the CDR3 is 17 residues. The J segment lost 3 bases and the V segment lost 4 bases, leaving 9 bases of the junction unmatched. The chain's CDR3 is CASSYSGTGTYTGELFF. CDR3 DNA sequence: TGTGCCAGCAGCTACTCTGGGACAGGGACTTACACCGGGGAGCTGTTTTTT.

The rearrangement links TRBV30 to TRBJ1-6; D ambiguous. The germline V gene has CDR1 GTSNPN and CDR2 SVGIG (reference sequence). Trimming pared 4 bases from V and 6 bases from J, leaving 10 bases between. The CDR3 contains 13 residues. The CDR3 loop reads CAWTAHLNSPLHF. CDR3 DNA sequence: TGTGCCTGGACCGCACACCTTAATTCACCCCTCCACTTT. Looking up the rest from reference TRBV30 and TRBJ1-6 gives the full variable domain: SQTIHQWPATLVQPVGSPLSLECTVEGTSNPNLYWYRQAAGRGLQLLFYSVGIGQISSEVPQNLSASRPQDRQFILSSKKLLLSDSGFYLCAWTAHLNSPLHFGNGTRLTVT.

The chain has TRBV30 and TRBJ2-7, with D tentatively TRBD2 (5 bases). Germline assignment: CDR1 GTSNPN and CDR2 SVGIG (reference sequence). CDR3 length: 13 residues. V gave up 5 bases and J gave up 2 bases, with 13 bases separating them. CDR3 amino acids: CAWHRTGTYEQYF. CDR3 nucleotides: TGTGCCTGGCATAGGACCGGGACCTACGAGCAGTACTTC.

This sequence joins TRBV7-3 and TRBJ2-1, with D perhaps TRBD1 (5 bases). Trimming cost V 4 bases and J 10 bases, with 17 bases left between them. The CDR3 loop spans 14 amino acids. The germline V gene encodes CDR1 SGHTA and CDR2 FQGTGA. The CDR3 here is CASSSPAGSGEQFF. The CDR3 region has the DNA TGTGCCAGCAGCTCCCCGGCAGGGTCCGGGGAGCAGTTCTTC.